What follows are 25 T cell receptor beta chains derived from one specimen sequenced in a study of neurological immune-mediated disorders. TCRdb ran MiXCR on the 5' RACE reads and lists one entry per CDR3 protein. The table records nearly 60,000 distinct CDR3 sequences, around 3.4% of them present only once. Sample: PBMCs. The origin of the receptors is a woman aged 60-75 years with multiple sclerosis.

This clonotype was recorded at least ten times. The CDR3 is CASSLSGGEDTQYF. The CDR3 coding sequence is TGCGCCAGCAGCTTGTCAGGGGGAGAAGATACGCAGTATTTT. The V and J genes are TRBV5-1 and TRBJ2-3; 7 bases agree with TRBD1. The germline V gene has CDR1 SGHRS and CDR2 YFSETQ. The CDR3 is made up of 14 amino acids. V dropped 1 base and J dropped 5; count of bases not matched to a gene: 4.

This clonotype showed up many times. The genes are TRBV5-1 and TRBJ1-1, with D perhaps matching TRBD1 (6 bases). The CDR3 consists of 13 residues. Between the trimmed V and J ends, which lost 0 bases and 11 bases, there was a span of 14 bases. The germline V gene encodes CDR1 SGHRS and CDR2 YFSETQ. The CDR3: CASSLESAGGAFF. The CDR3 DNA is TGCGCCAGCAGCTTGGAGTCTGCGGGGGGCGCTTTCTTT.

This clonotype appeared many times. This rearrangement joins TRBV29-1 to TRBJ1-1; TRBD1 might be the D (5 bases). Germline V gives CDR1 SQVTM, CDR2 ANQGSEA. The CDR3 is made up of 12 amino acids. V shed 4 bases and J shed 8 bases, with 14 bases lying between them. The CDR3 DNA reads TGCAGCGTTGGTATCGGGGCCGGGGAAGCTTTCTTT. Translating gives CSVGIGAGEAFF.

At least ten counts were recorded for this clonotype. V gene TRBV20-1 combines with J gene TRBJ1-5; D uncertain. Per germline, CDR1 DFQATT and CDR2 SNEGSKA (reference sequence). Trimming took off 4 bases at V and 4 bases at J, with 14 bases between the two ends. The CDR3 spans 14 residues. The CDR3 loop reads CSAIVGRGNQPQHF. The CDR3 DNA sequence: TGCAGTGCTATCGTTGGTCGTGGAAATCAGCCCCAGCATTTT.

This clonotype showed up just a few times. The rearrangement joins TRBV6-6 to TRBJ1-5, with 12 bases lining up with TRBD1. V shed 6 bases, J shed 1 base, and the junction held 10 bases outside the gene matches. The CDR3 has 18 residues. Germline V gene sequence: CDR1 MNHNY, CDR2 SVGAGI (reference sequence). The CDR3 sequence is CASSFGTGGMGSNQPQHF. The DNA of the CDR3 is TGTGCCAGCAGCTTTGGGACAGGGGGCATGGGGAGCAATCAGCCCCAGCATTTT.

This clonotype has a count of ten or more. This rearrangement joins TRBV2 to TRBJ1-1; 7 nucleotides line up with TRBD1. There are 13 residues in the CDR3. Germline values: CDR1 SNHLY, CDR2 FYNNEI. J gave up 13 bases and V 0 bases, and 8 bases lay outside the gene matches. The CDR3 nucleotides read TGTGCCAGCAGTGAAGCGCCACAGGGGATTCTTTTCTTT. It codes for CASSEAPQGILFF.

This clonotype occurred many times. The V and J genes are TRBV7-2 and TRBJ1-6, with a tentative D call TRBD1 (6 bases). V lost 6 bases and J 7 bases, leaving 10 bases between the germline ends. The CDR3 spans 13 residues. Germline V gene lookup returns CDR1 SGHTA and CDR2 FQGNSA. CDR3 region: CASSFTGNSPLHF. The CDR3 DNA follows: TGTGCCAGCAGTTTTACAGGGAATTCACCCCTCCACTTT.

This clonotype was seen repeatedly, ten times or more. V is TRBV5-1 and J is TRBJ2-3; no clear D gene. CDR3 length equals 15 residues. Per the germline V gene, CDR1 is SGHRS and CDR2 is YFSETQ. V was shortened by 5 bases and J by 4 bases, with 17 bases between the two germline ends. The CDR3 DNA reads as TGCGCCAGCAGTTCCGGATCAAGGGCCCCAGATACGCAGTATTTT. Translated: CASSSGSRAPDTQYF. The variable domain in full, completed from reference TRBV5-1 and TRBJ2-3, reads KAGVTQTPRYLIKTRGQQVTLSCSPISGHRSVSWYQQTPGQGLQFLFEYFSETQRNKGNFPGRFSGRQFSNSRSEMNVSTLELGDSALYLCASSSGSRAPDTQYFGPGTRLTVL.

This clonotype was detected many times. V gene TRBV5-1 combines with J gene TRBJ2-7; no clear D. Germline values: CDR1 SGHRS, CDR2 YFSETQ. Deletions cut 2 bases from V and 7 bases from J, with 22 bases between. The CDR3 length is 16 residues. CDR3 region: CASSLSPKRAESEQYF. The CDR3 DNA sequence: TGCGCCAGCAGCTTATCGCCGAAACGAGCAGAGTCTGAGCAGTACTTC.

This clonotype has ten or more counts. V is TRBV20-1 and J is TRBJ1-2; a weak D match, TRBD1 (5 bases). Per the germline V gene, CDR1 is DFQATT and CDR2 is SNEGSKA (reference sequence). The ends were cut back, 0 bases at V and 1 base at J, with 12 bases in the middle. This CDR3 comprises 15 residues. In DNA form, the CDR3 reads TGCAGTGCTAGAGACCAGGACACACATAACTATGGCTACACCTTC. This translates into CSARDQDTHNYGYTF.

Ten or more counts support this clonotype. Its ends do not fully match the called genes, so a read error is possible. V is TRBV12-3 or TRBV12-4 and J is TRBJ2-5; D is undetermined. The CDR3 has 12 amino acids. In DNA form, the CDR3 reads TGTGCCAGCAGTCCGACCCCGCCGGCAAGAGTTTTC. It encodes CASSPTPPARVF.

This clonotype was counted many times. V is TRBV4-2 and J is TRBJ1-2; D uncertain. The germline CDR1 and CDR2 sequences are LGHNA and YNFKEQ. The CDR3 sequence is 14 residues long. V gave up 0 bases and J gave up 6 bases, with 11 bases separating them. CDR3 nucleotides: TGTGCCAGCAGCCAAGATGTCGGAGGAGATGGCTACACCTTC. It is translated as CASSQDVGGDGYTF.

This clonotype was counted ten times or more. This rearrangement joins TRBV20-1 to TRBJ2-5; either TRBD1 or TRBD2 may fit D (5 bases each). This CDR3 region has 15 residues. Trimming pared 4 bases from V and 3 bases from J, leaving 18 bases between. The germline gives CDR1 DFQATT, CDR2 SNEGSKA (reference sequence). CDR3 in DNA: TGCAGTGCTAAGAGGGCCGGGCAAGGGGAAGAGACCCAGTACTTC. Its protein product is CSAKRAGQGEETQYF.

This clonotype was seen ten or more times. This chain connects TRBV5-1 to TRBJ2-3, with 7 bases that match TRBD2. This CDR3 is 15 amino acids long. V dropped 3 bases and J dropped 1; count of bases not matched to a gene: 5. Germline V lookup: CDR1 SGHRS, CDR2 YFSETQ. The CDR3 protein is CASSSRAGGTDTQYF. The CDR3 DNA reads as TGCGCCAGCAGCTCGCGGGCGGGGGGCACAGATACGCAGTATTTT.

This clonotype was seen many times. The rearrangement uses TRBV5-1 and TRBJ1-2; the D gene is possibly TRBD1 (6 bases). CDR1 is SGHRS, CDR2 YFSETQ, per germline. CDR3 length: 15 amino acids. V was pared by 2 bases and J by 6 bases, with 17 bases between. The CDR3 region is CASSFGSRGGDGYTF. The CDR3 nucleotides are TGCGCCAGCAGCTTTGGGAGCAGGGGAGGGGATGGCTACACCTTC.

This clonotype was observed a handful of times. The chain joins TRBV20-1 to TRBJ2-3, with a weak D call TRBD1 (6 bases). There are 16 residues in the CDR3. Germline V CDR1 and CDR2: DFQATT, SNEGSKA (reference sequence). The V end was cut by 0 bases, the J end by 1 base, with 14 bases between. The CDR3 nucleotides read TGCAGTGCTAGAGATCGCTGGACAGAGGGCACAGATACGCAGTATTTT. Its protein product is CSARDRWTEGTDTQYF.

This clonotype was observed at least ten times. The genes are TRBV5-1 and TRBJ2-2; tentatively, D is TRBD1 or TRBD2 (5 bases each). Germline lookup yields CDR1 SGHRS and CDR2 YFSETQ. There are 15 residues in the CDR3. With 5 bases removed from V and 7 bases from J, the gap between germline ends came to 18 bases. CDR3 amino acids: CASSIRESLGGELFF. CDR3 nucleotides: TGCGCCAGCAGTATCAGGGAGTCGCTCGGCGGGGAGCTGTTTTTT.

This clonotype came up many times. CDR3 sequence (DNA): TGCGCCAGCAGCCAAGATGTAGCGGGGGGGACCAATGAGCAGTTCTTC. As protein: CASSQDVAGGTNEQFF. This rearrangement joins TRBV4-3 to TRBJ2-1; 11 nucleotides align to TRBD2. Germline CDR1 reads LGHNA; CDR2 reads YSLEER. Germline trimming cut 0 bases from V and 6 bases from J; bases unmatched to any gene: 4. This CDR3 has 16 amino acids.

In its sample, this clonotype was seen many times. The CDR3 loop reads CASSLAGRGTEAFF. In DNA, the CDR3 is TGTGCCAGCAGTTTAGCGGGGAGGGGGACTGAAGCTTTCTTT. This sequence joins TRBV12-3 or TRBV12-4 and TRBJ1-1; tentative D call: TRBD1 (6 bases). V shed 0 bases and J shed 5 bases, with 10 bases lying between them. CDR3 length equals 14 residues.

This clonotype was seen a few times. The chain combines TRBV18 with TRBJ2-1; 9 bases match TRBD1. The CDR3 covers 15 residues. The V and J ends lost 8 bases and 7 bases, in that order; junction bases with no gene match: 12. Per the germline V gene, CDR1 is KGHSH and CDR2 is LQKENI. The CDR3 DNA reads TGTGCCAGCGCAAGCCGGGACAGGGAAGTAAATGAGCAGTTCTTC. Residues: CASASRDREVNEQFF.

This clonotype came up many times. This chain links TRBV3-1 with TRBJ2-3; D call uncertain. V shed 1 base and J shed 5 bases, with 4 bases lying between them. The CDR3 consists of 12 residues. The germline CDR1 and CDR2 sequences are LGHDT and YNNKEL (reference sequence). The CDR3 coding sequence is TGTGCCAGCAGCCAAGTCATAGATACGCAGTATTTT. Amino acid sequence: CASSQVIDTQYF.

The sample holds many counts of this clonotype. The chain employs TRBV12-3 or TRBV12-4 and TRBJ1-2; D is possibly TRBD1 (5 bases). The V end lost 3 bases, the J end lost 5 bases, and 10 bases lay between the germline ends. The CDR3 loop spans 13 amino acids. This chain's CDR3 is CASSFGGGYGYTF. The DNA of the CDR3 is TGTGCCAGCAGTTTCGGGGGTGGGTATGGCTACACCTTC.

This clonotype showed up many times. This chain links TRBV20-1 with TRBJ2-3; 11 bases are shared with TRBD1. This CDR3 comprises 16 residues. V gave up 3 bases and J gave up 2 bases; unmatched junction bases: 7. CDR1 DFQATT and CDR2 SNEGSKA come from the germline V gene (reference sequence). The CDR3 loop reads CSASRLGQGVTDTQYF. The CDR3 coding sequence is TGCAGTGCTAGTCGATTGGGACAGGGGGTCACAGATACGCAGTATTTT.

This clonotype was picked up a small number of times. The chain employs TRBV20-1 and TRBJ1-5; D perhaps matches TRBD1 (6 bases). This CDR3 has 13 amino acids. In germline, CDR1 is DFQATT, CDR2 SNEGSKA (reference sequence). Trimming pared 0 bases from V and 7 bases from J, leaving 10 bases between. CDR3 sequence (DNA): TGCAGTGCTAGAGATGGGAGGGGGCAGCCCCAGCATTTT. This gives the protein CSARDGRGQPQHF.

This clonotype was recorded many times. This chain joins TRBV9 and TRBJ2-7; 7 bases align to TRBD1. The CDR3 runs to 15 residues. Germline CDR1 is SGDLS and CDR2 is YYNGEE. The J segment lost 3 bases and the V segment lost 0 bases, leaving 6 bases of the junction unmatched. The DNA of the CDR3 is TGTGCCAGCAGCGTAGATGGGACAGACTTCTACGAGCAGTACTTC. It yields the protein CASSVDGTDFYEQYF.